This T cell receptor (beta chain) was sequenced for a study of spatial heterogeneity in lung cancer. Turning to the study itself: Alpha-chain detections were consistently fewer than beta-chain detections among the sequences.

Findings and caveats of the study: Higher tumor mutation counts went along with higher counts of expanded intratumoral alpha and beta TCRs.

CDR1 is ENHRY and CDR2 is SYGVKD in the germline V gene. The CDR3 loop spans 17 amino acids. The ends lost 4 bases at V and 1 base at J; junction bases unmatched: 7. TCRdb independently ran MiXCR on the 5' RACE reads; one entry per CDR3 protein. The profile shows 550 or so distinct CDR3 sequences, about three fifths of them singletons. For this clonotype: Its antigen is still unknown. This beta chain turned up in a library designed for alpha chains; as an off-target read, its abundance says little.

Documented time point: sample taken at primary tumor resection. The J gene is TRBJ2-2, the V gene TRBV10-3; 9 bases line up with TRBD2. This TCR derives from a male donor with early-stage non-small cell lung cancer. The sample in question was lung tumor tissue, obtained at surgery. This CDR3 reads CAISGASGILNTGELFF. DNA for the CDR3: TGTGCCATCAGTGGTGCTAGCGGGATACTGAACACCGGGGAGCTGTTTTTT.